The clone carrying this T cell receptor beta chain has at least ten counts. The sample belongs to a study of T cells in Graves' hyperthyroidism and ophthalmopathy. Authors of the study amplified TCR beta CDR3 regions from RNA transcripts. First-round RT-PCR targeting the TCR CDR3 was performed with the HTBI primer set. In TCRdb, the multiplex PCR reads were re-called with MiXCR into one record per CDR3 protein. In the table there are about 290,000 distinct CDR3 sequences, approximately 16% of which are singletons. V dropped 7 bases and J dropped 7; count of bases not matched to a gene: 6. Germline loops: CDR1 MNHNS, CDR2 SASEGT. This CDR3 spans 12 amino acids. Patients aged 18 to 65 had newly diagnosed hyperthyroidism lasting under 2 months.

The genes are TRBV6-1 and TRBJ1-2; 7 nucleotides agree with TRBD1. Material for sequencing was blood. The receptor was isolated from a woman aged 45-59 years with Graves' hyperthyroidism that later progressed to Graves' ophthalmopathy. The CDR3 bases are TGTGCCAGCAAGCCCAGGGGGGGTGGCTACACCTTC. Translation gives CASKPRGGGYTF.